Listed below are T cell receptor beta chains from one sample, sequenced in a study of blood T cell repertoires in COVID-19. The data were produced by immunoSEQ multiplex PCR, yet TCRdb's version contains in-frame clones alone and is incomplete. The sample has approximately 85,000 clones; around 81% are singletons. The sequencing input was peripheral blood. The receptors come from a woman in her seventies with active or convalescent COVID-19. The CDR3 runs from the conserved cysteine through the conserved F or W. A D gene is named only where the DNA matches it firmly. The size field is filled for only some rows; it gives once, few, many or a size class.

V gene,clone size,D gene,J gene,CDR3 protein,CDR3 DNA
TRBV19,.,.,TRBJ1-2,CATRQAANYGYTF,TGTGCCACGCGACAGGCAGCTAACTATGGCTACACCTTC
TRBV21-1,.,.,TRBJ2-3,CASSINRGPDTQYF,TGTGCCAGCAGCATCAACAGGGGGCCAGATACGCAGTATTTT
TRBV7-8,.,.,TRBJ2-7,CASSQTSPPGTTAKAYYEQYF,TGTGCCAGCAGCCAAACGAGCCCCCCGGGTACGACAGCGAAGGCCTACTACGAGCAGTACTTC
TRBV5-1,.,TRBD1,TRBJ2-3,CASSPTGTGLSADTQYF,TGCGCCAGCAGCCCGACCGGGACAGGTCTCTCTGCAGATACGCAGTATTTT
TRBV7-2,.,.,TRBJ2-7,CASSVRGGGYEQYF,TGTGCCAGCAGCGTCAGAGGGGGGGGGTACGAGCAGTACTTC
TRBV5-1,.,TRBD2,TRBJ2-1,CASSLASAGGVNEQFF,TGCGCCAGCAGCTTGGCCTCAGCGGGGGGGGTCAATGAGCAGTTCTTC
TRBV29-1,.,TRBD1,TRBJ2-7,CSVASGQGVGEQYF,TGCAGCGTGGCCTCGGGACAGGGCGTTGGCGAGCAGTACTTC
TRBV5-1,.,.,TRBJ1-1,CASSLDRGTEAFF,TGCGCCAGCAGCTTGGACCGGGGAACTGAAGCTTTCTTT
TRBV5-4,.,TRBD2,TRBJ2-3,CASSGRGGGSDTQYF,TGTGCCAGCAGCGGGCGGGGGGGCGGTTCAGATACGCAGTATTTT
TRBV5-1,.,TRBD2,TRBJ2-7,CASSFLSGGASQSSEQYF,TGCGCCAGCAGCTTTCTTAGCGGGGGAGCTTCACAATCCTCCGAGCAGTACTTC
TRBV7-9,once,TRBD1,TRBJ1-1,CASSQGQGNTEAFF,TGTGCCAGCAGTCAGGGACAGGGGAACACTGAAGCTTTCTTT
TRBV18,.,.,TRBJ1-5,CASSWDGRGVQPQHF,TGTGCCAGCAGTTGGGATGGCAGGGGTGTCCAGCCCCAGCATTTT
TRBV7-2,.,.,TRBJ2-3,CASSLAAAGRWTDTQYF,TGTGCCAGCAGCTTAGCGGCGGCGGGGCGGTGGACAGATACGCAGTATTTT
TRBV3-1/TRBV3-2,few,TRBD2,TRBJ2-1,CASNSGGFYNEQFF,TGTGCCAGCAACTCCGGGGGGTTCTACAATGAGCAGTTCTTC
TRBV27,once,.,TRBJ1-2,CASSFWSAGSNYGYTF,TGTGCCAGCAGTTTTTGGTCGGCAGGGTCTAACTATGGCTACACCTTC
TRBV5-1,.,TRBD1,TRBJ1-3,CASSLESPRGGNTIYF,TGCGCCAGCAGCTTGGAGAGCCCCAGGGGGGGAAACACCATATATTTT
TRBV14,.,.,TRBJ2-1,CASSSSGRALYNEQFF,TGTGCCAGCAGCTCCAGCGGTAGAGCTCTCTACAATGAGCAGTTCTTC
TRBV19,few,.,TRBJ2-1,CASSIGLANEQFF,TGTGCCAGTAGTATAGGGCTAGCCAATGAGCAGTTCTTC
TRBV10-1,.,.,TRBJ1-1,CASSESIGQETEAFF,TGCGCCAGCAGTGAGTCGATCGGCCAGGAAACTGAAGCTTTCTTT
TRBV14,.,TRBD1,TRBJ1-3,CASSQDSKRGPRGNTIYF,TGTGCCAGCAGCCAAGATTCCAAAAGGGGGCCTCGGGGAAACACCATATATTTT
TRBV5-1,.,TRBD1,TRBJ1-5,CASSLEGQGYQPQHF,TGCGCCAGCAGCTTGGAAGGACAGGGGTATCAGCCCCAGCATTTT
TRBV2,few,.,TRBJ2-1,CASSAPGNEQFF,TGTGCCAGCAGTGCCCCGGGAAATGAGCAGTTCTTC
TRBV6-5,.,.,TRBJ1-5,CASSYLRNNQPQHF,TGTGCCAGCAGTTACTTGCGGAACAATCAGCCCCAGCATTTT
TRBV23-1,.,TRBD1,TRBJ1-2,CASSLQGPYGYTF,TGCGCCAGCAGTTTACAGGGGCCCTATGGCTACACCTTC
TRBV6-5,.,TRBD1,TRBJ1-2,CASSLQGGDGYTF,TGTGCCAGCAGTCTTCAGGGGGGAGATGGCTACACCTTC
TRBV10-1,.,TRBD1,TRBJ2-5,CASSRTGTGHQETQYF,TGCGCCAGCAGTCGAACCGGGACAGGGCACCAAGAGACCCAGTACTTC
TRBV5-1,.,TRBD1,TRBJ1-4,CASSTGQGSEKLFF,TGCGCCAGCTCGACGGGACAGGGGAGCGAAAAACTGTTTTTT
TRBV5-4,.,TRBD1,TRBJ1-1,CASSRDRDIMNTEAFF,TGTGCCAGCAGCAGGGACAGGGATATTATGAACACTGAAGCTTTCTTT
TRBV4-3,.,.,TRBJ2-2,CASSLDLAPGRELFF,TGCGCCAGCAGCCTCGACCTCGCACCAGGTCGGGAGCTGTTTTTT
TRBV23-1,.,.,TRBJ2-3,CASSQSATARDTQYF,TGCGCCAGCAGTCAATCCGCTACAGCCAGAGATACGCAGTATTTT
TRBV18,.,.,TRBJ1-4,CASSATDATGANEKLFF,TGTGCCAGCTCAGCGACAGATGCGACGGGGGCTAATGAAAAACTGTTTTTT
TRBV19,.,TRBD1,TRBJ1-5,CASRMGDRGNQPQHF,TGTGCCAGTAGGATGGGGGACAGGGGTAATCAGCCCCAGCATTTT
TRBV7-2,once,TRBD1,TRBJ1-1,CASSPTAILQGRSAFF,TGTGCCAGCAGCCCCACCGCCATCTTACAGGGGAGGTCGGCTTTCTTT
TRBV6-5,.,.,TRBJ2-1,CASSLRQSNEQFF,TGTGCCAGCAGTCTTCGACAGAGCAATGAGCAGTTCTTC
TRBV6-5,.,.,TRBJ1-2,CASSSPGGVYGYTF,TGTGCCAGCAGTTCCCCCGGGGGAGTCTATGGCTACACCTTC
TRBV7-2,.,.,TRBJ1-1,CASSSFDRRGGTEAFF,TGTGCCAGCAGCTCCTTCGACAGGAGGGGGGGGACTGAAGCTTTCTTT
TRBV11-2,.,.,TRBJ1-5,CASSLVGWNQPQHF,TGTGCCAGCAGCTTAGTCGGGTGGAATCAGCCCCAGCATTTT
TRBV7-9,.,.,TRBJ2-5,CASSPKRRVTETQYF,TGTGCCAGCAGCCCCAAAAGGAGGGTGACAGAGACCCAGTACTTC
TRBV3-1/TRBV3-2,once,TRBD1,TRBJ1-1,CASSQGGGPNTEAFF,TGTGCCAGCAGCCAAGGAGGGGGCCCGAACACTGAAGCTTTCTTT
TRBV5-1,.,.,TRBJ2-7,CASRSFFAGTYEQYF,TGCGCCAGCAGATCCTTCTTTGCGGGCACCTACGAGCAGTACTTC
TRBV10-3,.,.,TRBJ1-1,CAIVGRENTEAFF,TGTGCCATCGTAGGACGGGAGAACACTGAAGCTTTCTTT
TRBV19,few,.,TRBJ2-3,CASSTRRGATDTQYF,TGTGCCAGTAGTACCCGCCGGGGAGCCACAGATACGCAGTATTTT
TRBV6-5,.,.,TRBJ1-2,CASSSKVGGGLGYTF,TGTGCCAGCAGTTCAAAGGTCGGTGGTGGGCTAGGCTACACCTTC
TRBV12-3/TRBV12-4,once,.,TRBJ1-1,CASILTAEAFF,TGTGCCAGCATATTGACAGCTGAAGCTTTCTTT
TRBV29-1,once,TRBD1,TRBJ2-1,CSVFRGQGSSYNEQFF,TGCAGCGTTTTCCGGGGACAGGGGAGCTCCTACAATGAGCAGTTCTTC
TRBV19,.,TRBD1,TRBJ1-1,CASSRAGTGGKVEAFF,TGTGCCAGTAGCAGAGCCGGGACAGGGGGCAAGGTTGAAGCTTTCTTT
TRBV4-1,.,TRBD1,TRBJ1-2,CASSQDRDRPNYGYTF,TGCGCCAGCAGCCAAGATAGGGACAGACCTAACTATGGCTACACCTTC
TRBV6-2/TRBV6-3,.,.,TRBJ2-2,CASSALRGTGELFF,TGTGCCAGCAGCGCACTGCGGGGCACCGGGGAGCTGTTTTTT
TRBV5-8,.,.,TRBJ2-3,CASSFGGNTDTQYF,TGTGCCAGCAGCTTTGGTGGCAACACAGATACGCAGTATTTT